Listed below are T cell receptor beta chains from one sample, sequenced in a study of CD8 T cells in Susac syndrome. TCRdb used MiXCR to reprocess the immunoSEQ multiplex PCR reads, holding one entry per CDR3 protein. In the table there are 200,000 to 300,000 distinct CDR3 sequences, less than 96% of which are singletons. Sequencing input: CD4+ T cells from PBMCs. These receptors were obtained from a human donor with Susac syndrome. CDR3s include the opening cysteine and the closing phenylalanine or tryptophan. D genes are given only for firm matches. For some rows the clone size is stated as once, few or many, or as a class when expanded; others skip it.

D gene	V gene	clone size	J gene	CDR3 DNA	CDR3 protein
.	TRBV20-1	.	TRBJ2-1	TGCAGTACCTACAGGGTAGATGAGCAGTTCTTC	CSTYRVDEQFF
.	TRBV3-1	.	TRBJ1-5	TGTGCCAGCAGCCAAGGGTGGAGCAATCAGCCCCAGCATTTT	CASSQGWSNQPQHF
.	TRBV5-1	once	TRBJ2-7	TGCGCCAGCAGCTTGGATTGGCGGAGGAGCTCCTACGAGCAGTACTTC	CASSLDWRRSSYEQYF
.	TRBV12-3/TRBV12-4	.	TRBJ1-1	TGTGCCAGCAGTCCCGGGTACGAAGCTTTCTTT	CASSPGYEAFF
TRBD1	TRBV4-2	.	TRBJ2-2	TGTGCCAGCAGCCAAGATCTCCCGGACAGGACCGGGGAGCTGTTTTTT	CASSQDLPDRTGELFF
.	TRBV30	.	TRBJ2-2	TGTGCCTGGAGTGTAGGCGGGGAGCTGTTTTTT	CAWSVGGELFF
.	TRBV7-2	.	TRBJ2-7	TGTGCCAGCAGGCTCCCTGGACGGAAGGAGCAGTACTTC	CASRLPGRKEQYF
.	TRBV28	.	TRBJ1-1	TGTGCCAGCGACTCTCGGGCGGGGATGAACACTGAAGCTTTCTTT	CASDSRAGMNTEAFF
TRBD2	TRBV20-1	.	TRBJ2-7	TGCAGTGCAACCGGGACTAGCTTTCTCGAGCAGTACTTC	CSATGTSFLEQYF
.	TRBV20-1	once	TRBJ1-2	TGCAGTGCTATGACCGACGGCTATGGCTACACCTTC	CSAMTDGYGYTF
.	TRBV3-1	.	TRBJ1-1	TGTGCCAGCAGCAAACGGGTCGGCGGGGGTGTCACTGAAGCTTTCTTT	CASSKRVGGGVTEAFF
.	TRBV19	.	TRBJ1-2	TGTGCCAGTAGTATAGTACAGGGCGGAGGTGGCTACACCTTC	CASSIVQGGGGYTF
.	TRBV9	.	TRBJ1-1	TGTGCCAGCAGCGTAGAAAGAATAGGACCGACAGCTTTCTTT	CASSVERIGPTAFF
TRBD1	TRBV30	few	TRBJ2-7	TGTGCCTGGAGGGAACAGGGGAAACTCACCTACGAGCAGTACTTC	CAWREQGKLTYEQYF
.	TRBV30	.	TRBJ2-2	TGTGCCTGGAGTGGGCGCTGGGATGGGACCGGGGAGCTGTTTTTT	CAWSGRWDGTGELFF
.	TRBV7-3	once	TRBJ1-2	TGTGCCAGCAGCTTAAGCGCAAGGGAGGGGAGGCACGGCTACACCTTC	CASSLSAREGRHGYTF
TRBD2	TRBV5-1	.	TRBJ2-5	TGCGCCAGCAGCTTGGTTATGACTAGCGGCCAAGAGACCCAGTACTTC	CASSLVMTSGQETQYF
.	TRBV30	once	TRBJ2-5	TGTGCCTGGAGAGGGGAGACCCAGTACTTC	CAWRGETQYF
.	TRBV29-1	.	TRBJ2-5	TGCAGCGTTCTTAGACAGTCCCAAGAGACCCAGTACTTC	CSVLRQSQETQYF
.	TRBV5-6	.	TRBJ1-1	TGTGCCAGCAGCTTCGGGTCAGGGAGGACTGAAGCTTTCTTT	CASSFGSGRTEAFF
.	TRBV20-1	.	TRBJ2-3	TGCAGTGCCCCCCTGGGGACCCGGAATACGCAGTATTTT	CSAPLGTRNTQYF
.	TRBV6-6	.	TRBJ2-5	TGTGCCAGCACCCGAGCGTACCAAGAGACCCAGTACTTC	CASTRAYQETQYF
.	TRBV5-4	.	TRBJ2-5	TGTGCCAGCAGCTTTCTTAGGGGGGTGAAAGAGACCCAGTACTTC	CASSFLRGVKETQYF
TRBD2	TRBV2	.	TRBJ2-4	TGTGCCAGCGGGGGGGAGATAGGGAACATTCAGTACTTC	CASGGEIGNIQYF
TRBD2	TRBV7-3	.	TRBJ2-4	TGTGCCAGCAGCTCCCCGGGTAGCGGGAGGGACATTCAGTACTTC	CASSSPGSGRDIQYF
.	TRBV3-1	.	TRBJ2-7	TGTGCCAGCAGCCAAGTTACGGACGAGCAGTACTTC	CASSQVTDEQYF
.	TRBV21-1	.	TRBJ2-4	TGTGCCAGCAGCAACTGGGCCCCACGAGGCATTCAGTACTTC	CASSNWAPRGIQYF
.	TRBV3-1	.	TRBJ1-2	TGTGCCAGCAGCCAAGGGATCGGTTCTTCCTATGGCTACACCTTC	CASSQGIGSSYGYTF
.	TRBV23-1	.	TRBJ1-2	TGCGCCAGCAGTCAATCGGGTCCGAACTATGGCTACACCTTC	CASSQSGPNYGYTF
.	TRBV12-3/TRBV12-4	.	TRBJ2-1	TGTGCCAGCAGTCTCCGGGACGGGTACAATGAGCAGTTCTTC	CASSLRDGYNEQFF
.	TRBV3-1	.	TRBJ1-2	TGTGCCAGCAGCCAAGATTCCGGAATTTATGGCTACACCTTC	CASSQDSGIYGYTF
.	TRBV11-3	.	TRBJ2-3	TGTGCCAGCAGCTTGGACAGCCCCCCACAGCATACGCAGTATTTT	CASSLDSPPQHTQYF
TRBD1	TRBV30	.	TRBJ1-5	TGTGCCTGTACAGTCGGACAGGGGAGGCAGCCCCAGCATTTT	CACTVGQGRQPQHF
.	TRBV3-1	.	TRBJ2-1	TGTGCCAGCAGCCCTATGGGGGCAGGGAAATTGGACAATGAGCAGTTCTTC	CASSPMGAGKLDNEQFF
TRBD2	TRBV5-4	.	TRBJ2-2	TGTGCCAGCAGCCAAGGACTAGCGGGAGGGCTTACCGGGGAGCTGTTTTTT	CASSQGLAGGLTGELFF
.	TRBV18	.	TRBJ2-5	TGTGCCAGCTCGCAGGCCGGGGTCGGAGAGACCCAGTACTTC	CASSQAGVGETQYF
.	TRBV3-1	.	TRBJ2-6	TGTGCCAGCATCCACATGAGCTCTGGGGCCAACGTCCTGACTTTC	CASIHMSSGANVLTF
TRBD2	TRBV6-5	.	TRBJ2-7	TGTGCCAGCAGTTACGGCGGGAGGACCTACGAGCAGTACTTC	CASSYGGRTYEQYF
TRBD1	TRBV30	.	TRBJ1-1	TGTGCCTGGAGTTCCCCGCCGGGACAGGGGGACAACACTGAAGCTTTCTTT	CAWSSPPGQGDNTEAFF
.	TRBV29-1	.	TRBJ1-1	TGCAGCGCGATTGACTCAAGGGGACAGAACACTGAAGCTTTCTTT	CSAIDSRGQNTEAFF
.	TRBV4-1	.	TRBJ1-1	TGCGCCAGCAGCCAAGATCCCCGTCCTAGTCTCTCCACTGAAGCTTTCTTT	CASSQDPRPSLSTEAFF
.	TRBV24-1	.	TRBJ2-3	TGTGCCACCAGTGGGGACAACCTCTTCACAGATACGCAGTATTTT	CATSGDNLFTDTQYF
.	TRBV7-2	.	TRBJ2-3	TGTGCCAGCAGCTTAGCTTATACAGATACGCAGTATTTT	CASSLAYTDTQYF
.	TRBV30	.	TRBJ1-5	TGTGCCTGGACCCCGGGGGGAAGAGACAATCAGCCCCAGCATTTT	CAWTPGGRDNQPQHF
.	TRBV5-1	.	TRBJ1-2	TGCGCCAGCAGCGAATCCCGGGAAGGCTACACCTTC	CASSESREGYTF
.	TRBV20-1	once	TRBJ2-1	TGCAGTGCTAGAAAGGGCGATGAGCAGTTCTTC	CSARKGDEQFF
.	TRBV3-1	.	TRBJ2-7	TGTGCCAGCAGCCCCGCCAGGGGAGGGCCTGGCGAGCAGTACTTC	CASSPARGGPGEQYF
.	TRBV30	.	TRBJ1-2	TGTGCCTGGAGAACCAGGGCGGACCGCAGCTATGGCTACACCTTC	CAWRTRADRSYGYTF
TRBD2	TRBV7-9	.	TRBJ2-1	TGTGCCAGCAGCCCTCGGACTAGCGGGATAGTAGGATTCTTC	CASSPRTSGIVGFF
.	TRBV7-9	once	TRBJ1-2	TGTGCCAGCAGCTTAGGAGTGGAGAGTGGCTACACCTTC	CASSLGVESGYTF
.	TRBV5-1	.	TRBJ1-2	TGCGCCAGCAGCCCACCTCACGAGGCAGACTATGGCTACACCTTC	CASSPPHEADYGYTF